This T cell receptor beta chain is drawn from a study of blood T cell repertoires in COVID-19. In the authors' methods: The assay estimated nucleated cells by amplifying reference gene primers. Sequencing was performed with immunoSEQ multiplex PCR; in TCRdb, only in-frame clones are kept and a portion is missing. The DNA was the basis for D and trimming; V, J and clone size are from that table. The sample consists of 250,000 to 300,000 clones, 75% to 90% of them appearing once. CDR3 length: 13 amino acids. CDR1 is SQVTM and CDR2 is ANQGSEA in the germline V gene. The chain couples TRBV29-1 to TRBJ1-3; D is ambiguous. This TCR derives from a woman in her 40s who had recovered from COVID-19. Material: peripheral blood. The CDR3 sequence: CRAADCSGNTIYF. The CDR3 nucleotides read TGCAGGGCGGCAGACTGCTCTGGAAACACCATATATTTT.